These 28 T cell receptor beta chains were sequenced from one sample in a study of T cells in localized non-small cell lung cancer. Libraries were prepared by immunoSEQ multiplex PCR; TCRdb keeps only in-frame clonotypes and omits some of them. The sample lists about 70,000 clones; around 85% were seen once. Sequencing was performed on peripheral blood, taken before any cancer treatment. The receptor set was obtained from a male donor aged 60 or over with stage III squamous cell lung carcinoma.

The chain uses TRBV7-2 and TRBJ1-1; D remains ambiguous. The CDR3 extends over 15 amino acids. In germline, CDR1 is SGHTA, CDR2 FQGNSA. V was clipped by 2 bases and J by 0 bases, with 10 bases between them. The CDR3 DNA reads TGTGCCAGCAGCTTAAATCCGAGCATGAACACTGAAGCTTTCTTT. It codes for CASSLNPSMNTEAFF.

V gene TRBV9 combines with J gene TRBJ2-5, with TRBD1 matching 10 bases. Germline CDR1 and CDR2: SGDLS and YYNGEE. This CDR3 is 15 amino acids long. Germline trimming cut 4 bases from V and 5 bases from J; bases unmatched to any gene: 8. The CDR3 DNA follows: TGTGCCAGCAGCACCCGCGGGACAGGGGAGGAGACCCAGTACTTC. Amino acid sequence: CASSTRGTGEETQYF.

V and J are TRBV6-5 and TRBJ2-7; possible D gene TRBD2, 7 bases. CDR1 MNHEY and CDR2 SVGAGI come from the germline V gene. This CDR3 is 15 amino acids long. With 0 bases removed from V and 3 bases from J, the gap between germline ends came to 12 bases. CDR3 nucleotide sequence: TGTGCCAGCAGTTACTCAGGGGGGGACGGCTACGAGCAGTACTTC. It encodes CASSYSGGDGYEQYF.

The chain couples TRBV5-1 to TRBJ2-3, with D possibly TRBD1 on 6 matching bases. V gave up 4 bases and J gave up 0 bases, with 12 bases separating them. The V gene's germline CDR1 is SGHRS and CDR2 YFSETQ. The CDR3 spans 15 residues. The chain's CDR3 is CASSESTGSTDTQYF. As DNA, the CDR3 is TGCGCCAGCAGCGAATCGACAGGTAGCACAGATACGCAGTATTTT.

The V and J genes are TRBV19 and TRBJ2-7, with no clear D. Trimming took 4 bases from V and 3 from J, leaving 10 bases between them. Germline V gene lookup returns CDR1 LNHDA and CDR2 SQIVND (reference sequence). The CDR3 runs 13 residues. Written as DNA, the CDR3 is TGTGCCAGTAGTAGAGGAATTTTCTACGAGCAGTACTTC. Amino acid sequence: CASSRGIFYEQYF.

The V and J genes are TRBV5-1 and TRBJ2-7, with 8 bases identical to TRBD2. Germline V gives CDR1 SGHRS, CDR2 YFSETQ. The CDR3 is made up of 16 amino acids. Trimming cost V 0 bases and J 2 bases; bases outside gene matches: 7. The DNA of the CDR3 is TGCGCCAGCAGCTTGGAATGGCGGGGGGATCCCTACGAGCAGTACGTC. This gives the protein CASSLEWRGDPYEQYV.

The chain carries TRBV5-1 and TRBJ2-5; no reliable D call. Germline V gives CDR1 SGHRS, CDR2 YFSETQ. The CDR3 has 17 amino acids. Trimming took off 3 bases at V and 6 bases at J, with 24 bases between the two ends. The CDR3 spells CASSSPPKGRAAKTQYF. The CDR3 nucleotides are TGCGCCAGCAGCTCCCCTCCGAAAGGGCGCGCTGCTAAGACCCAGTACTTC.

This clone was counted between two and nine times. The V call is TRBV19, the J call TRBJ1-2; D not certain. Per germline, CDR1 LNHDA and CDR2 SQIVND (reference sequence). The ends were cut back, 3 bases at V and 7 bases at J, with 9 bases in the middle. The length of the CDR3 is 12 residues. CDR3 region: CASSMVWGGYTF. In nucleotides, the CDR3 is TGTGCCAGTAGTATGGTCTGGGGTGGCTACACCTTC.

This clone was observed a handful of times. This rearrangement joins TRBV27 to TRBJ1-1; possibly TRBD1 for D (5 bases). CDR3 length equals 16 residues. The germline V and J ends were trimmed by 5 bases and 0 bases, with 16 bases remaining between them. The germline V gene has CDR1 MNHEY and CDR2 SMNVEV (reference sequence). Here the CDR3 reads CASSPLRGAMNTEAFF. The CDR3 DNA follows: TGTGCCAGCAGTCCCCTTCGAGGGGCAATGAACACTGAAGCTTTCTTT.

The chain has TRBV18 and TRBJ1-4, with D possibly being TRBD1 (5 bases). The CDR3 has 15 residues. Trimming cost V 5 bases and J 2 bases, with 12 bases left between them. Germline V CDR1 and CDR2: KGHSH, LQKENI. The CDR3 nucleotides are TGTGCCAGCTCAACGGTGCCAGGGACTAATGAAAAACTGTTTTTT. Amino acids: CASSTVPGTNEKLFF.

CDR3 bases: TGTGCCAGCAGCTTAACCGACAGCCTGCTCGATACGCAGTATTTT. Residues: CASSLTDSLLDTQYF. The gene calls are TRBV11-2 and TRBJ2-3; D is possibly TRBD1 (5 bases). The ends were cut back, 2 bases at V and 6 bases at J, with 15 bases in the middle. Germline V gene lookup returns CDR1 SGHAT and CDR2 FQNNGV. The CDR3 length is 15 residues.

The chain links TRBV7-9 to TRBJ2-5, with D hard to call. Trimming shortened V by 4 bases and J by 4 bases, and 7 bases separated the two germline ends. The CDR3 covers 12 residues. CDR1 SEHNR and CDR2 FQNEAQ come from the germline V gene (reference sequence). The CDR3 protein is CASSSDPETQYF. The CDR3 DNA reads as TGTGCCAGCAGCTCCGATCCAGAGACCCAGTACTTC. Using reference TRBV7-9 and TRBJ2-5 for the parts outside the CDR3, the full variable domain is DTGVSQNPRHKITKRGQNVTFRCDPISEHNRLYWYRQTLGQGPEFLTYFQNEAQLEKSRLLSDRFSAERPKGSFSTLEIQRTEQGDSAMYLCASSSDPETQYFGPGTRLLVL.

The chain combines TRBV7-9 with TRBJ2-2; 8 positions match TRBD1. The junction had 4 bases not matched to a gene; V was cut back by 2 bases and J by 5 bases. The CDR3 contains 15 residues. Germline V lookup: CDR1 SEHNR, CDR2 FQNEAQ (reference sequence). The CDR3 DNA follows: TGTGCCAGCAGCTTACAGGGGGCAGGTACCGGGGAGCTGTTTTTT. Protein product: CASSLQGAGTGELFF.

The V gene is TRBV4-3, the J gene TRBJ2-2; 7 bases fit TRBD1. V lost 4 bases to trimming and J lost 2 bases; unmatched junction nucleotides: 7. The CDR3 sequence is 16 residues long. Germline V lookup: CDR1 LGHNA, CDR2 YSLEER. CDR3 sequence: CASSLRDSGNTGELFF. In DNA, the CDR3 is TGCGCCAGCAGCCTCCGGGACAGTGGTAACACCGGGGAGCTGTTTTTT.

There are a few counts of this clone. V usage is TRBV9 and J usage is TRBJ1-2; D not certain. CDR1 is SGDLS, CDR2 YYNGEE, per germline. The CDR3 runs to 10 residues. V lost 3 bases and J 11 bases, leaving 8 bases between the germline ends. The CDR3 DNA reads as TGTGCCAGCAGCGGGGAGAGTTACACCTTC. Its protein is CASSGESYTF.

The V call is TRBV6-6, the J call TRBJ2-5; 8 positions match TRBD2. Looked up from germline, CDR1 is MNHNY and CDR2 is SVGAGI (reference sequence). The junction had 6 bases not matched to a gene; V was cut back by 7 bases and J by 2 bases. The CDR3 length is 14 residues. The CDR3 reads CASTPRGGQETQYF. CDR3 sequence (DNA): TGTGCCAGCACCCCACGGGGGGGGCAAGAGACCCAGTACTTC.

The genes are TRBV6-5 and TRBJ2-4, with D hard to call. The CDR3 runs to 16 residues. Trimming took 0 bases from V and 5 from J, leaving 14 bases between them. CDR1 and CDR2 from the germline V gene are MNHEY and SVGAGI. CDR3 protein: CASSYSRWGSQNIQYF. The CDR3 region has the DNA TGTGCCAGCAGTTACTCGAGGTGGGGTTCTCAAAACATTCAGTACTTC.

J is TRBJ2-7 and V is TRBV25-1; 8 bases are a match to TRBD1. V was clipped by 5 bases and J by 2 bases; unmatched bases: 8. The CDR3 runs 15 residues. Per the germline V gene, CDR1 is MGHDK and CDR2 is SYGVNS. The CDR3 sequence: CASSKVDRDAYEQYF. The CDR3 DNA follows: TGTGCCAGCAGTAAGGTGGACAGGGACGCCTACGAGCAGTACTTC.

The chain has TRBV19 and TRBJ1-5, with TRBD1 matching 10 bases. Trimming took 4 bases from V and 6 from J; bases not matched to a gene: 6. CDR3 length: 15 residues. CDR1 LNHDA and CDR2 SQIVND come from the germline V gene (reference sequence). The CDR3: CASSTGQGRGQPQHF. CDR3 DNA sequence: TGTGCCAGTAGTACGGGACAGGGGAGAGGTCAGCCCCAGCATTTT.

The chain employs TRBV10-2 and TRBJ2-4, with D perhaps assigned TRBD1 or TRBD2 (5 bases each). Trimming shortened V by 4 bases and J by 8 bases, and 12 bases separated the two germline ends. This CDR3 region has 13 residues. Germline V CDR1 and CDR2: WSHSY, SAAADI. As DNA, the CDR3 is TGCGCCAGCAGTGTGGGGGATGGAGACATTCAGTACTTC. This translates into CASSVGDGDIQYF.

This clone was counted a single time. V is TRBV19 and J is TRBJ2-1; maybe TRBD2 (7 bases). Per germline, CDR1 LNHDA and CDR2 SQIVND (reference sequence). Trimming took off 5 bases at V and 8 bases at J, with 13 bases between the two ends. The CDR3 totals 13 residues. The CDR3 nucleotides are TGTGCCAGTAGTGAAGGGGGGGCCCATGAGCAGTTCTTC. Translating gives CASSEGGAHEQFF.

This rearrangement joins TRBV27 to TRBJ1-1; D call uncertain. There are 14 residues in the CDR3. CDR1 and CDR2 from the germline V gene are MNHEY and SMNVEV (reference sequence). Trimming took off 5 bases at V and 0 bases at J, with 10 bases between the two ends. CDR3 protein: CASSLDRMNTEAFF. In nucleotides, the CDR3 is TGTGCCAGCAGTCTGGACCGAATGAACACTGAAGCTTTCTTT.

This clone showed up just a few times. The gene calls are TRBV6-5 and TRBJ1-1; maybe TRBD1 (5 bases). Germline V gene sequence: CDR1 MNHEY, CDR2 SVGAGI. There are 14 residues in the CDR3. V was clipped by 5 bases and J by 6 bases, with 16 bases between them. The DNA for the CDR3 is TGTGCCAGCAGTCCACAGGCCTCGAGCGCTGAAGCTTTCTTT. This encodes CASSPQASSAEAFF.

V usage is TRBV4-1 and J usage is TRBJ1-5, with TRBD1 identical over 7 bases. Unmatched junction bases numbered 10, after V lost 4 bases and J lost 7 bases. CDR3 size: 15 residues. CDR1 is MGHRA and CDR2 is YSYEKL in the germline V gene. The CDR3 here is CASSPEEGARQPQHF. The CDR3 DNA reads TGCGCCAGCAGCCCCGAGGAGGGGGCGAGGCAGCCCCAGCATTTT.

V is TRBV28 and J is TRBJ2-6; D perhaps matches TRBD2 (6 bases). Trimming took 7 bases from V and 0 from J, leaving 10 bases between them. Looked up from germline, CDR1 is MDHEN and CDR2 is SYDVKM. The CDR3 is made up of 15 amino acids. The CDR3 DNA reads TGTGCCAGCATGTTGGGGGGCTCTGGGGCCAACGTCCTGACTTTC. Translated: CASMLGGSGANVLTF.

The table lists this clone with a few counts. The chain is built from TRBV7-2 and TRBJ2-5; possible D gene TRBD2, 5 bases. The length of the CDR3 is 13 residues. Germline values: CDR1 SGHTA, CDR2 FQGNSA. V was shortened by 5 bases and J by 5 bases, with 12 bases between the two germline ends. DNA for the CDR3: TGTGCCAGCAGCCAACACGAGCGGGAGACCCAGTACTTC. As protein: CASSQHERETQYF.

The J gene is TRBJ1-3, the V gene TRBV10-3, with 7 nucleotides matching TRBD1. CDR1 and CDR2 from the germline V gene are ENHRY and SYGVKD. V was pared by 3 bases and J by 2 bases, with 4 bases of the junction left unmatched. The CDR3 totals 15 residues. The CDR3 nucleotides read TGTGCCATCAGTGAAGGGGGCAGTCCTGGAAACACCATATATTTT. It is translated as CAISEGGSPGNTIYF.

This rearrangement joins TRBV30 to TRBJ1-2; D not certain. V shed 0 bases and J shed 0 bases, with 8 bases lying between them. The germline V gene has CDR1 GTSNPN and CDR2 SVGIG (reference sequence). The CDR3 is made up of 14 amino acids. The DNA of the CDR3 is TGTGCCTGGAGTGTACTGGCTACTAACTATGGCTACACCTTC. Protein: CAWSVLATNYGYTF.